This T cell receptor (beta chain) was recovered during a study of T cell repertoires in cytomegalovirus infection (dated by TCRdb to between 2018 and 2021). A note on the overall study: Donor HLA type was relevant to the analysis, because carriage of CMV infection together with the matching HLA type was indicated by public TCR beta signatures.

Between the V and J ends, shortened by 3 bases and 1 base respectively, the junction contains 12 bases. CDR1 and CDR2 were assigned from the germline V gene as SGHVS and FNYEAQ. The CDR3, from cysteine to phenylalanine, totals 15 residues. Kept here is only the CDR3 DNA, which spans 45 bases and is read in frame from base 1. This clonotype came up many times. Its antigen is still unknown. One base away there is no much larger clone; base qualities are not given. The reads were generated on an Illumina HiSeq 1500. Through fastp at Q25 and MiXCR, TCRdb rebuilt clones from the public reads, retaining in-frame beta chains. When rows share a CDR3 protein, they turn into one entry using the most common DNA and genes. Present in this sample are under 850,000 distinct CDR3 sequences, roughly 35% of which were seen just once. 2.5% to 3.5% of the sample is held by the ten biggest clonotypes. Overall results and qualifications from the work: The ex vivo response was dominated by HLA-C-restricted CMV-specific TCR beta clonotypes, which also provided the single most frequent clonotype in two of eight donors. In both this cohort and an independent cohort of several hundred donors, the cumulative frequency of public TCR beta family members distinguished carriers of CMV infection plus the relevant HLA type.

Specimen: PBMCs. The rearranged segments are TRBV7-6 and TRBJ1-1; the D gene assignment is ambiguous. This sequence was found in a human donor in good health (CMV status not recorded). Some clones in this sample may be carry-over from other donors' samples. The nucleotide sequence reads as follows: TGTGCCAGCAGCTTCGGGCTACCTACGAACACTGAAGCTTTCTTT. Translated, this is CASSFGLPTNTEAFF.